A selection of T cell receptor beta chains follows, all from one sample in a study of radiotherapy plus CTLA-4 blockade in lung cancer. Using immunoSEQ multiplex PCR, the repertoire was profiled, and TCRdb retains in-frame clones only, with some absent. Among 45,000 to 60,000 clones listed, approximately 80% were seen once. Specimen: peripheral blood, collected from a patient treated with radiotherapy plus ipilimumab. Source of these receptors: a human donor with non-small cell lung cancer whose response to radiotherapy plus ipilimumab could not be evaluated. Each CDR3 is given with its conserved first and last residue. The order of the fields is clone size, D gene, J gene, V gene, CDR3 protein, CDR3 DNA. A D gene is named only where the DNA matches it firmly. Some rows mark clone size as missing; the rest say once, few, many or name a class of expanded clone.

-	TRBD1	TRBJ2-7	TRBV7-7	CASTYRGQGDEQYF	TGTGCTAGCACCTACCGTGGACAGGGGGACGAGCAGTACTTC
-	TRBD1	TRBJ2-7	TRBV18	CASSPPAGGNEQYF	TGTGCCAGCTCACCACCAGCAGGGGGCAACGAGCAGTACTTC
-	TRBD1	TRBJ1-6	TRBV18	CASSEQGTYNSPLHF	TGTGCCAGCTCAGAACAGGGGACCTATAATTCACCCCTCCACTTT
-	-	TRBJ1-5	TRBV6-5	CASRGGSNQPQHF	TGTGCCTCGCGGGGCGGCAGCAATCAGCCCCAGCATTTT
-	TRBD2	TRBJ2-1	TRBV14	CASSPGLAVYNEQFF	TGTGCCAGCAGCCCAGGACTAGCGGTATACAATGAGCAGTTCTTC
-	-	TRBJ1-2	TRBV28	CASSPTLRDTQNYGYTF	TGTGCCAGCAGTCCTACTCTCCGGGACACCCAAAACTATGGCTACACCTTC
-	TRBD2	TRBJ2-2	TRBV11-3	CASSSPAGVGYTGELFF	TGTGCCAGCAGCTCGCCAGCGGGAGTCGGGTACACCGGGGAGCTGTTTTTT
once	TRBD1	TRBJ1-6	TRBV7-8	CASSLLQGVAPLHF	TGTGCCAGCAGCTTACTGCAGGGGGTAGCTCCCCTCCACTTT
-	-	TRBJ1-6	TRBV27	CASRREGAYNSPLHF	TGTGCCAGCAGGCGGGAAGGCGCCTATAATTCACCCCTCCACTTT
-	-	TRBJ1-1	TRBV5-6	CASSFTPQGLGYTEAFF	TGTGCCAGCAGCTTTACCCCCCAGGGGCTAGGGTACACTGAAGCCTTCTTT
few	TRBD1	TRBJ1-4	TRBV7-2	CASSLKTGEKLFF	TGTGCCAGCAGCCTGAAGACAGGGGAAAAACTGTTTTTT
-	TRBD2	TRBJ2-1	TRBV9	CASSPGRGGYYNEQFF	TGTGCCAGCAGCCCCGGGCGGGGGGGATACTACAATGAGCAGTTCTTC
-	-	TRBJ2-7	TRBV29-1	CSARGSVGDYEQYF	TGCAGCGCCCGGGGGTCGGTGGGGGACTACGAGCAGTACTTC
few	TRBD1	TRBJ1-3	TRBV7-2	CASSPGQVSGNTIYF	TGTGCCAGCAGCCCAGGACAGGTCTCTGGAAACACCATATATTTT
-	TRBD1	TRBJ2-1	TRBV18	CASSPSRDRPRYNEQFF	TGTGCCAGCTCACCATCCCGGGACAGACCTCGGTACAATGAGCAGTTCTTC
-	TRBD2	TRBJ2-1	TRBV6-1	CASSQWSGGKNEQFF	TGTGCCAGCAGTCAATGGAGCGGGGGTAAGAATGAGCAGTTCTTC
-	-	TRBJ2-7	TRBV2	CASSGQFDEQYF	TGTGCCAGCAGTGGGCAGTTCGACGAGCAGTACTTC
-	-	TRBJ1-2	TRBV19	CARKQGAGWDGYTF	TGTGCCAGAAAGCAAGGAGCAGGGTGGGATGGCTACACCTTC
once	-	TRBJ2-7	TRBV19	CASSIAGVEQYF	TGTGCCAGTAGTATAGCGGGAGTCGAGCAGTACTTC
-	-	TRBJ1-2	TRBV19	CASSTTGSVYGYTF	TGTGCCAGTAGTACCACAGGGTCTGTCTATGGCTACACCTTC
few	-	TRBJ1-6	TRBV5-6	CASSSEQRQVSYNSPLHF	TGTGCCAGCAGCTCTGAACAGAGACAGGTCTCCTATAATTCACCCCTCCACTTT
once	-	TRBJ1-1	TRBV11-2	CASSLVAVTEAFF	TGTGCCAGCAGCTTAGTTGCGGTCACTGAAGCTTTCTTT
few	-	TRBJ2-7	TRBV28	CASSLGRVEDEQYF	TGTGCCAGCAGTTTGGGCAGGGTTGAGGACGAGCAGTACTTC
-	TRBD2	TRBJ2-1	TRBV14	CASSPLPGTSGSRNEQFF	TGTGCCAGCAGCCCCCTCCCAGGAACTAGCGGGAGTCGCAATGAGCAGTTCTTC
few	TRBD1	TRBJ2-5	TRBV5-5	CASSSATGTETQYF	TGTGCCAGCAGCTCGGCGACAGGGACAGAGACCCAGTACTTC
few	TRBD1	TRBJ1-3	TRBV5-1	CASSPGQGADTIYF	TGCGCCAGCAGCCCTGGACAGGGAGCGGACACCATATATTTT
-	TRBD1	TRBJ1-6	TRBV14	CASSHGDRENSPLHF	TGTGCCAGCAGCCATGGAGACAGGGAGAATTCACCCCTCCACTTT
once	-	TRBJ1-4	TRBV15	CATSRPGHAASKLFF	TGTGCCACCAGCAGACCGGGACACGCCGCCTCAAAACTGTTTTTT
-	-	TRBJ2-3	TRBV15	CATSRDRDTLLYF	TGTGCCACCAGCAGAGATCGGGACACGCTCCTGTATTTT
-	-	TRBJ2-3	TRBV4-3	CASSRQGSTDTQYF	TGCGCCAGCAGCCGCCAGGGGAGCACAGATACGCAGTATTTT
-	TRBD1	TRBJ1-4	TRBV5-1	CASSMSGGSTNEKLFF	TGCGCCAGCAGCATGTCAGGGGGTAGCACTAATGAAAAACTGTTTTTT
medium-sized	TRBD2	TRBJ2-1	TRBV7-9	CASSLLAGELDEQFF	TGTGCCAGCAGCCTACTAGCGGGAGAGCTGGATGAGCAGTTCTTC
-	-	TRBJ2-7	TRBV25-1	CASSESFFRDTFYEQYF	TGTGCCAGCAGTGAATCCTTTTTCAGGGACACCTTCTACGAGCAGTACTTC
-	TRBD1	TRBJ1-2	TRBV27	CASSPGQGINYGYTF	TGTGCCAGCAGTCCAGGACAGGGGATAAACTATGGCTACACCTTC
once	-	TRBJ2-7	TRBV7-2	CASTPGRGTTSSYEQYF	TGTGCCAGCACCCCCGGGCGAGGGACGACTAGCTCCTACGAGCAGTACTTC